Sequencing of this T cell receptor beta chain was carried out in a study of cytomegalovirus exposure and HLA in healthy donors. V trimming: 4 bases; J trimming: 1 base; junction bases outside the gene matches: 5. Per germline, CDR1 SGHDN and CDR2 FVKESK. The CDR3 runs to 16 residues. PCR involved 60 Vbeta and 13 Jbeta primers. Only in-frame clones appear in the TCRdb table, and some are missing; sequencing was by immunoSEQ multiplex PCR. The table lists 100,000 to 130,000 clones, approximately 76% of them singletons. The receptor was derived from a man younger than 30 in good health and CMV-seronegative. This chain connects TRBV14 to TRBJ2-3, with 10 bases matching TRBD2. The sample was PBMCs. The CDR3 DNA reads TGTGCCAGCAGCCGGATAGCGGGGGGCGGCACAGATACGCAGTATTTT. Its protein product is CASSRIAGGGTDTQYF.